Shown below are 6 T cell receptor beta chains from a single sample sequenced in a study of blood T cell repertoires in COVID-19. Libraries were prepared by immunoSEQ multiplex PCR; TCRdb keeps only in-frame clonotypes and omits some of them. The data show about 200,000 clones, roughly 83% seen once. Sample: PBMCs or T cells enriched from blood (not recorded which). The receptor set was obtained from a man in his forties or fifties with acute COVID-19.

The chain has TRBV7-9 and TRBJ1-4; maybe TRBD1 (5 bases). V dropped 5 bases and J dropped 5 bases, with 12 bases sitting between them. The CDR3 is 14 amino acids. Germline V gene sequence: CDR1 SEHNR, CDR2 FQNEAQ (reference sequence). The CDR3 nucleotides are TGTGCCAGCAGCGCGGGACTTGTGAATGAAAAACTGTTTTTT. It specifies CASSAGLVNEKLFF.

The chain carries TRBV6-5 and TRBJ2-5, with D unresolved. Germline V gene data show CDR1 as MNHEY and CDR2 as SVGAGI. CDR3 length: 11 residues. The germline V and J ends were trimmed by 8 bases and 5 bases, with 9 bases remaining between them. CDR3 protein: CASSVRETQYF. The CDR3 DNA follows: TGTGCCAGCTCGGTCCGGGAGACCCAGTACTTC.

The CDR3 nucleotides read TGCGCCAGCAGTCAATCTTGCACTGACTATGAGTATGGCAATCAGCCCCAGCATTTT. It codes for CASSQSCTDYEYGNQPQHF. This chain uses TRBV23-1 with TRBJ1-5; D is ambiguous. TRBV23-1 is marked as an open reading frame, function uncertain. V was pared by 0 bases and J by 2 bases, with 20 bases between. This CDR3 is 19 amino acids long.

The rearrangement links TRBV28 to TRBJ2-1; D might be TRBD2 (5 bases). V dropped 6 bases and J dropped 5 bases, with 20 bases sitting between them. The germline V gene has CDR1 MDHEN and CDR2 SYDVKM. The CDR3 has 16 residues. Written as DNA, the CDR3 is TGTGCCAGCAGCCGCCCCCCTGGACTTTTGGACAATGAGCAGTTCTTC. The encoded protein is CASSRPPGLLDNEQFF.

This clone was seen only once. The chain employs TRBV15 and TRBJ1-5, with TRBD1 matching over 10 bases. Trimming took 5 bases from V and 12 from J; bases not matched to a gene: 10. This CDR3 has 14 residues. Looked up from germline, CDR1 is LNHNV and CDR2 is YYDKDF (reference sequence). CDR3 DNA sequence: TGTGCCACCAGCTTCGACAGGGGGCCTCGCCTCCAGCATTTT. Encoded protein: CATSFDRGPRLQHF.

The chain couples TRBV19 to TRBJ2-6; TRBD2 might be the D (6 bases). CDR1 LNHDA and CDR2 SQIVND come from the germline V gene (reference sequence). The CDR3 loop spans 16 amino acids. Trimming removed 5 bases from V and 1 base from J, with 12 bases in between. CDR3 sequence reads: CASSSEEGSGANVLTF. The CDR3 coding sequence is TGTGCCAGTAGTTCGGAGGAGGGGTCTGGGGCCAACGTCCTGACTTTC.